Shown below are 30 T cell receptor beta chains from a single sample sequenced in a study of cytomegalovirus exposure and HLA in healthy donors. The study ran its PCR with 60 Vbeta and 13 Jbeta primers. This table comes from immunoSEQ multiplex PCR, and its TCRdb copy is limited to in-frame clones, with some not included. The sample shows about 170,000 clones, 73% of them seen only once. Material for sequencing was PBMCs. These receptor sequences come from a woman under 30 in good health and CMV-seropositive.

V and J are TRBV7-9 and TRBJ2-3; TRBD1 aligns across 7 bases. The CDR3 is 16 residues long. Germline CDR1 SEHNR, CDR2 FQNEAQ (reference sequence). The V gene end was trimmed by 4 bases and the J gene end by 1 base; junction bases not matched to a gene: 8. The CDR3 loop is CASSYPSGTGTDTQYF. CDR3 DNA: TGTGCCAGCAGCTACCCCTCCGGGACAGGCACAGATACGCAGTATTTT.

This clone was seen a handful of times. The chain links TRBV6-5 to TRBJ2-7, with 13 bases lining up with TRBD2. V gave up 7 bases and J gave up 2 bases; unmatched junction bases: 5. The CDR3 is 15 amino acids. Germline V gene sequence: CDR1 MNHEY, CDR2 SVGAGI. CDR3 loop: CASKRTSGGPYEQYF. CDR3 nucleotide sequence: TGTGCCAGCAAACGGACTAGCGGGGGTCCCTACGAGCAGTACTTC.

This chain uses TRBV19 with TRBJ2-2; 7 bases are a match to TRBD1. The CDR3 length is 13 residues. J gave up 6 bases and V 6 bases, and 4 bases lay outside the gene matches. CDR1 and CDR2 (germline): LNHDA, SQIVND (reference sequence). The CDR3 nucleotides are TGTGCCAGTAGGGTACAGGGGCCCGGGGAGCTGTTTTTT. Translated: CASRVQGPGELFF.

The chain joins TRBV7-9 to TRBJ2-1; 7 bases line up with TRBD1. The CDR3 consists of 19 residues. Germline V lookup: CDR1 SEHNR, CDR2 FQNEAQ (reference sequence). V dropped 1 base and J dropped 2; count of bases not matched to a gene: 14. Written as DNA, the CDR3 is TGTGCCAGCAGCTTAGAGACCCAAGTGGGGGACAGCCCCTACAATGAGCAGTTCTTC. This sequence encodes CASSLETQVGDSPYNEQFF.

This sequence joins TRBV7-2 and TRBJ2-5; D not resolved. This CDR3 region has 14 residues. CDR1 and CDR2 (germline): SGHTA, FQGNSA. V was shortened by 5 bases and J by 2 bases, with 12 bases between the two germline ends. The DNA for the CDR3 is TGTGCCAGCAGCCCTCGACGGCGGCAAGAGACCCAGTACTTC. It codes for CASSPRRRQETQYF.

This clone has only a few counts. The chain recombines TRBV9 with TRBJ2-1, with 7 nucleotides matching TRBD2. V shed 0 bases, J shed 5 bases, and the junction held 8 bases outside the gene matches. Germline V gene data show CDR1 as SGDLS and CDR2 as YYNGEE. The CDR3 totals 16 residues. Here the CDR3 reads CASSVDGGGPDNEQFF. The DNA of the CDR3 is TGTGCCAGCAGCGTAGACGGCGGGGGACCAGACAATGAGCAGTTCTTC.

This clone appeared a few times. V is TRBV7-2 and J is TRBJ1-5, with D perhaps matching TRBD1 (6 bases). The CDR3 has 14 residues. Germline loops: CDR1 SGHTA, CDR2 FQGNSA. The V end lost 1 base, the J end lost 5 bases, and 9 bases lay between the germline ends. CDR3 protein: CASSLGHRDQPQHF. CDR3 bases: TGTGCCAGCAGCTTAGGTCACAGGGATCAGCCCCAGCATTTT.

The rearrangement joins TRBV4-1 to TRBJ1-2; possibly TRBD1 for D (5 bases). V lost 5 bases, J lost 2 bases, and 15 bases lay in between. CDR1 is MGHRA and CDR2 is YSYEKL in the germline V gene. The CDR3 loop spans 15 amino acids. The CDR3 protein is CASSTTGDNNYGYTF. CDR3 sequence (DNA): TGCGCCAGCAGCACCACAGGAGACAACAACTATGGCTACACCTTC.

V and J are TRBV5-8 and TRBJ1-5; TRBD1 agrees at 9 bases. The CDR3 covers 17 residues. Germline V gene data show CDR1 as SGHTS and CDR2 as YDEGEE. The V and J ends lost 0 bases and 1 base, in that order; junction bases with no gene match: 5. CDR3 coding DNA: TGTGCCAGCAGCTTGGAACAGGGGGCTGGAAGCAATCAGCCCCAGCATTTT. Its protein is CASSLEQGAGSNQPQHF.

The gene calls are TRBV9 and TRBJ2-5, with TRBD2 as a possible D gene (7 bases). CDR3 length: 15 residues. Germline assignment: CDR1 SGDLS and CDR2 YYNGEE. With 0 bases removed from V and 6 bases from J, the gap between germline ends came to 15 bases. CDR3 sequence: CASSVDGGPGKTQYF. The CDR3 coding sequence is TGTGCCAGCAGCGTAGACGGGGGGCCCGGGAAGACCCAGTACTTC. Variable domain in full (rest from reference TRBV9 and TRBJ2-5): DSGVTQTPKHLITATGQRVTLRCSPRSGDLSVYWYQQSLDQGLQFLIQYYNGEERAKGNILERFSAQQFPDLHSELNLSSLELGDSALYFCASSVDGGPGKTQYFGPGTRLLVL.

The chain is built from TRBV5-1 and TRBJ1-4; a weak D match, TRBD1 (6 bases). V shed 2 bases and J shed 8 bases, with 31 bases lying between them. CDR1 SGHRS and CDR2 YFSETQ come from the germline V gene. The CDR3 has 20 amino acids. The CDR3 DNA sequence: TGCGCCAGCAGCTTTATGTTTAGAGTCGGGGGGCAGGGTGAAGAGGAAAAACTGTTTTTT. It is translated as CASSFMFRVGGQGEEEKLFF.

The CDR3 DNA reads as TGCAGCGTTACGGAGGGTGGGGAGACCCAGTACTTC. It yields the protein CSVTEGGETQYF. This chain uses TRBV29-1 with TRBJ2-5, with D possibly TRBD2 on 6 matching bases. This CDR3 region has 12 residues. The germline V gene encodes CDR1 SQVTM and CDR2 ANQGSEA. V lost 5 bases to trimming and J lost 5 bases, with 12 bases between them.

The chain uses TRBV28 and TRBJ1-4; 8 bases match TRBD1. CDR3 size: 14 residues. V dropped 4 bases and J dropped 6; count of bases not matched to a gene: 4. Germline CDR1 is MDHEN and CDR2 is SYDVKM. The CDR3 sequence: CASSWTGFDEKLFF. The CDR3 nucleotides are TGTGCCAGCAGTTGGACAGGGTTCGATGAAAAACTGTTTTTT.

This clone was observed a few times. The gene calls are TRBV4-2 and TRBJ2-5; perhaps TRBD1 as D (6 bases). Trimming left V 4 bases short and J 1 base short, with 22 bases between. The CDR3 has 18 residues. CDR1 is LGHNA, CDR2 YNFKEQ, per germline. The CDR3 region has the DNA TGTGCCAGCAGCCGTGCCGGGACCGTAGAAGGGGGCCAAGAGACCCAGTACTTC. It is translated as CASSRAGTVEGGQETQYF.

The V gene is TRBV9, the J gene TRBJ2-7, with 14 bases fitting TRBD2. Unmatched junction bases numbered 7, after V lost 4 bases and J lost 4 bases. Germline lookup yields CDR1 SGDLS and CDR2 YYNGEE. This CDR3 is built from 16 residues. Here the CDR3 reads CASSTTSGGAPYEQYF. As DNA, the CDR3 is TGTGCCAGCAGCACGACTAGCGGGGGGGCTCCATACGAGCAGTACTTC. The full variable domain, with the rest looked up from reference TRBV9 and TRBJ2-7, is DSGVTQTPKHLITATGQRVTLRCSPRSGDLSVYWYQQSLDQGLQFLIQYYNGEERAKGNILERFSAQQFPDLHSELNLSSLELGDSALYFCASSTTSGGAPYEQYFGPGTRLTVT.

Worth noting for this clone: Germline and junction disagree at one end, which may indicate a read error. The J gene is TRBJ2-7, the V gene TRBV6-6, with a weak D call TRBD1 (5 bases). This CDR3 has 15 residues. CDR1 is MNHNY, CDR2 SVGAGI, per germline (reference sequence). The CDR3: CASSYGLWGSSEQYF. As DNA, the CDR3 is TGTGCCAGCAGTTATGGGCTTTGGGGCTCCTCCGAGCAGTACTTC.

The rearrangement uses TRBV18 and TRBJ1-1, with D hard to call. This CDR3 region has 14 residues. Trimming removed 2 bases from V and 1 base from J, with 8 bases in between. Germline V gives CDR1 KGHSH, CDR2 LQKENI. The CDR3 DNA sequence: TGTGCCAGCTCACCATCCCGGGGGAACACTGAAGCTTTCTTT. It encodes CASSPSRGNTEAFF.

The rearrangement links TRBV18 to TRBJ2-2; 7 bases line up with TRBD2. The CDR3 has 16 amino acids. V shed 0 bases and J 2 bases; nucleotides not matched to a gene: 3. Germline CDR1 reads KGHSH; CDR2 reads LQKENI. The CDR3 sequence is CASSPPASGNTGELFF. CDR3 DNA sequence: TGTGCCAGCTCACCACCGGCTAGCGGAAACACCGGGGAGCTGTTTTTT.

This clone was seen a handful of times. In DNA, the CDR3 is TGCGCCAGCAGCTGGGGACAGGGCGAGAGATCACCCCTCCACTTT. The encoded protein is CASSWGQGERSPLHF. The chain employs TRBV5-1 and TRBJ1-6; TRBD1 aligns across 9 bases. Germline V gene sequence: CDR1 SGHRS, CDR2 YFSETQ. V lost 3 bases and J lost 10; bases outside the gene matches: 8. There are 15 residues in the CDR3. Supplemented by reference TRBV5-1 and TRBJ1-6, the full variable domain reads KAGVTQTPRYLIKTRGQQVTLSCSPISGHRSVSWYQQTPGQGLQFLFEYFSETQRNKGNFPGRFSGRQFSNSRSEMNVSTLELGDSALYLCASSWGQGERSPLHFGNGTRLTVT.

J is TRBJ1-2 and V is TRBV5-6; D possibly corresponds to TRBD1 (6 bases). Trimming shortened V by 2 bases and J by 4 bases, and 15 bases separated the two germline ends. This CDR3 region has 15 residues. The germline gives CDR1 SGHDT, CDR2 YYEEEE. The CDR3 DNA follows: TGTGCCAGCAGCTTAGGACAGCCCCAGACCTATGGCTACACCTTC. Amino acids: CASSLGQPQTYGYTF.

Regarding this clone: Mismatch with germline at one junction end may stem from a read error. Within the sample, other DNA sequences also encode this same CDR3. The chain combines TRBV4-1 with TRBJ1-1; possible D gene TRBD1, 5 bases. Germline CDR1 and CDR2: MGHRA and YSYEKL. This CDR3 has 16 amino acids. The CDR3, as DNA: TGCGCCAGCAGCCTTAGAGCGACGGGGGAGTACACTGACGCTTTCTTT. As protein: CASSLRATGEYTDAFF.

V is TRBV27 and J is TRBJ2-5; D might be TRBD2 (7 bases). This CDR3 spans 13 amino acids. Germline CDR1 is MNHEY and CDR2 is SMNVEV (reference sequence). V shed 2 bases and J shed 6 bases, with 10 bases lying between them. The CDR3 protein is CASSLGRGQTQYF. CDR3 DNA sequence: TGTGCCAGCAGTTTAGGGCGGGGGCAGACCCAGTACTTC.

This clone was detected only once. J is TRBJ1-2 and V is TRBV6-5; 7 bases fit TRBD1. Germline lookup yields CDR1 MNHEY and CDR2 SVGAGI. The CDR3 runs to 14 residues. J lost 8 bases, V lost 5 bases, and 11 bases had no gene match. The CDR3 nucleotides read TGTGCCAGCAGTCTAACCGACAGGGAGAGAGGCTACACCTTC. As protein: CASSLTDRERGYTF.

This clone showed up just once. The chain links TRBV6-6 to TRBJ1-4; TRBD1 aligns across 7 bases. The V segment lost 6 bases and the J segment 4 bases; nucleotides outside the gene matches: 5. The CDR3 length is 14 residues. Germline lookup yields CDR1 MNHNY and CDR2 SVGAGI (reference sequence). CDR3 amino acids: CASRSGQINEKLFF. In nucleotides, the CDR3 is TGTGCCAGCAGATCGGGACAGATTAATGAAAAACTGTTTTTT.

DNA of the CDR3: TGTGCCTGGAGTGTAAATAGGGAGAGACAGCCCCAGCATTTT. Translated: CAWSVNRERQPQHF. This chain connects TRBV30 to TRBJ1-5; no firm D call. Germline V lookup: CDR1 GTSNPN, CDR2 SVGIG (reference sequence). The CDR3 is 14 amino acids. Trimming took off 0 bases at V and 7 bases at J, with 13 bases between the two ends.

The DNA for the CDR3 is TGTGCCAGCAGCCCTTCCTGGGGGGATAGCAATCAGCCCCAGCATTTT. This gives the protein CASSPSWGDSNQPQHF. The chain joins TRBV27 to TRBJ1-5; tentatively, D is TRBD1 (5 bases). V was trimmed by 6 bases and J by 0 bases, leaving 15 bases between them. Germline V gives CDR1 MNHEY, CDR2 SMNVEV (reference sequence). The CDR3 extends over 16 amino acids.

The rearrangement links TRBV11-3 to TRBJ2-5; D remains unclear. The J call is in doubt because the DNA end fits TRBJ2-7 better. Germline V gene data show CDR1 as SGHNT and CDR2 as YENEEA. There are 14 residues in the CDR3. CDR3 sequence: CASSLGPYSYEQYF. CDR3 in DNA: TGTGCCAGCAGCTTAGGTCCCTACTCCTACGAGCAGTACTTC.

The V call is TRBV10-3, the J call TRBJ2-5, with no clear D. Germline V CDR1 and CDR2: ENHRY, SYGVKD. Trimming took off 2 bases at V and 2 bases at J, with 6 bases between the two ends. The CDR3 covers 13 residues. Written as DNA, the CDR3 is TGTGCCATCAGTGAGGTAGATCAAGAGACCCAGTACTTC. Translated: CAISEVDQETQYF.

The CDR3 sequence is CASSATATNEKLFF. Here the CDR3 DNA reads TGTGCCAGCAGCGCGACAGCAACTAATGAAAAACTGTTTTTT. This rearrangement joins TRBV5-6 to TRBJ1-4; possible D gene TRBD1, 5 bases. The V and J ends lost 4 bases and 0 bases respectively, with 7 bases between them. Germline V lookup: CDR1 SGHDT, CDR2 YYEEEE. The CDR3 spans 14 residues.

J is TRBJ1-6 and V is TRBV5-1; TRBD1 aligns across 10 bases. The CDR3 runs to 17 residues. Losses at the gene ends were 1 base for V and 7 bases for J; bases not matched to a gene: 8. Germline assignment: CDR1 SGHRS and CDR2 YFSETQ. The CDR3 reads CASSLRPGTGENSPLHF. Here the CDR3 DNA reads TGCGCCAGCAGCTTGCGCCCCGGGACAGGGGAAAATTCACCCCTCCACTTT.